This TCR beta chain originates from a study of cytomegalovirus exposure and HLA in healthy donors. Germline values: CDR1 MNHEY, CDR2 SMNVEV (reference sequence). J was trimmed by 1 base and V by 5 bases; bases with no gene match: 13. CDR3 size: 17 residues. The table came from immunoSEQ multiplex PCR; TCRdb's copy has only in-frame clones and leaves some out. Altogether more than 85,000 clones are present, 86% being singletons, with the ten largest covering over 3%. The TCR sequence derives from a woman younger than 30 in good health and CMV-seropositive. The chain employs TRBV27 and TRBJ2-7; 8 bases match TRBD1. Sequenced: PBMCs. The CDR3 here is CASSPPPGQEKSYEQYF. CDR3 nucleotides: TGTGCCAGCAGTCCCCCACCGGGACAGGAGAAATCCTACGAGCAGTACTTC.